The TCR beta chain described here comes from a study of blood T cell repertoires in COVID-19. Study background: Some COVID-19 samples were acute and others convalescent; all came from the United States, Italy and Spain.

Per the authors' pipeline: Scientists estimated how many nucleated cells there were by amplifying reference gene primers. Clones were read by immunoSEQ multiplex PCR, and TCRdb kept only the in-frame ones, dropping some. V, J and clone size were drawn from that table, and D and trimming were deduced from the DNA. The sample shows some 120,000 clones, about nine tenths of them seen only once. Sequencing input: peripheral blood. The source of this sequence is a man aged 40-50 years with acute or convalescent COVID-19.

This CDR3 reads CASSGTPGDEKLFF. The CDR3 nucleotides are TGTGCCAGCTCAGGGACTCCGGGCGATGAAAAACTGTTTTTT. The chain combines TRBV18 with TRBJ1-4; D might be TRBD1 (5 bases). V was clipped by 5 bases and J by 6 bases, with 13 bases between them. This CDR3 has 14 residues. From germline, CDR1 is KGHSH and CDR2 LQKENI.